A single sample is the source of the 29 T cell receptor beta chains below, sequenced in a study of CD8+CD57+ T cells in acquired aplastic anemia. Previously, flow cytometry had revealed CD8+CD57+ cell expansion in the patients chosen for sequencing. Investigators profiled TCR beta VDJ and CDR3 from genomic DNA template. TCRdb re-called the reads through MiXCR, storing one row per CDR3 protein. This table holds 150,000 or so distinct CDR3 sequences, around half found once. What was sequenced was sorted CD4+, CD8+, or CD8+CD57+ T cells (not recorded which) from PBMCs. The receptor source for this set is a human donor with aplastic anemia.

Comments on this clonotype: A single base separates this from a much larger clone, so it may be a read error. This sequence joins TRBV7-3 and TRBJ2-3, with unresolved D. The CDR3 runs to 14 residues. The germline CDR1 and CDR2 sequences are SGHTA and FQGTGA. V was cut by 6 bases and J by 4 bases, with 14 bases left in between. The CDR3 DNA reads TGTGCCAGCAGAGGCTCGTCTGGCCCAGATACGCAGTATTTT. Translation gives CASRGSSGPDTQYF.

The chain employs TRBV24-1 and TRBJ2-7; tentative D call: TRBD1 (6 bases). With 7 bases removed from V and 4 bases from J, the gap between germline ends came to 10 bases. The CDR3 has 12 residues. The germline gives CDR1 KGHDR, CDR2 SFDVKD. CDR3: CATSPTGYEQYF. The DNA of the CDR3 is TGTGCCACCAGCCCGACAGGTTACGAGCAGTACTTC.

This clonotype was counted a few times. The rearrangement uses TRBV10-2 and TRBJ2-1; 11 nucleotides line up with TRBD2. J was trimmed by 0 bases and V by 6 bases; bases with no gene match: 10. This CDR3 has 18 amino acids. CDR1 is WSHSY and CDR2 is SAAADI in the germline V gene. The CDR3 DNA reads TGCGCCAGCAGGGGGGGACTAGCGGAACCAAGCTCCTACAATGAGCAGTTCTTC. This translates into CASRGGLAEPSSYNEQFF.

The rearrangement links TRBV11-1 to TRBJ2-1; tentative D call: TRBD2 (6 bases). Deletions cut 3 bases from V and 3 bases from J, with 12 bases between. The germline V gene encodes CDR1 SGHAT and CDR2 FQDESV (reference sequence). The CDR3 has 15 amino acids. The CDR3 protein is CASSFYGGNYNEQFF. DNA for the CDR3: TGTGCCAGCAGCTTTTACGGGGGAAACTACAATGAGCAGTTCTTC.

In nucleotides, the CDR3 is TGCAGTGCTACAGGGACTAGCATCCACGAGCAGTACTTC. Protein sequence: CSATGTSIHEQYF. This rearrangement joins TRBV20-1 to TRBJ2-7; 9 bases align to TRBD2. This CDR3 contains 13 residues. With 4 bases clipped from V and 5 bases from J, the junction kept 6 bases outside the gene matches. The germline V gene encodes CDR1 DFQATT and CDR2 SNEGSKA (reference sequence).

The rearrangement uses TRBV2 and TRBJ1-1; D is unclear. Germline V lookup: CDR1 SNHLY, CDR2 FYNNEI. The CDR3 loop spans 14 amino acids. V lost 5 bases and J lost 5, with 15 bases in between. The DNA for the CDR3 is TGTGCCAGCAGTCCCCACCCGGGGTTGACTGAAGCTTTCTTT. Protein: CASSPHPGLTEAFF.

This clonotype came up many times. The V call is TRBV2, the J call TRBJ1-5, with 10 bases aligning to TRBD1. Germline values: CDR1 SNHLY, CDR2 FYNNEI. The CDR3 contains 16 residues. With V trimmed by 4 bases and J by 6 bases, 9 bases remained unmatched. For the CDR3, the DNA is TGTGCCAGCAGTGGACAGACAGGGGGCTTGGTTCAGCCCCAGCATTTT. This encodes CASSGQTGGLVQPQHF.

This clonotype was observed many times. The chain combines TRBV7-2 with TRBJ2-7; 9 bases are shared with TRBD2. The length of the CDR3 is 15 residues. J was trimmed by 0 bases and V by 4 bases; bases with no gene match: 4. Germline lookup yields CDR1 SGHTA and CDR2 FQGNSA. CDR3 in DNA: TGTGCCAGCAGCTCCCGTAGCGGGAGCTCCTACGAGCAGTACTTC. Its translation: CASSSRSGSSYEQYF. Using reference TRBV7-2 and TRBJ2-7 for the parts outside the CDR3, the full variable domain is GAGVSQSPSNKVTEKGKDVELRCDPISGHTALYWYRQSLGQGLEFLIYFQGNSAPDKSGLPSDRFSAERTGGSVSTLTIQRTQQEDSAVYLCASSSRSGSSYEQYFGPGTRLTVT.

This clonotype has more than one count but fewer than ten. The chain joins TRBV7-8 to TRBJ2-5, with 7 nucleotides matching TRBD1. Germline V gene sequence: CDR1 SGHVS, CDR2 FQNEAQ. V shed 2 bases and J 5 bases; nucleotides not matched to a gene: 11. There are 16 residues in the CDR3. The CDR3 is CASSLPTGKVLETQYF. The CDR3 DNA reads as TGTGCCAGCAGCTTACCGACAGGGAAGGTGCTGGAGACCCAGTACTTC.

This clonotype was counted only a few times. The chain has TRBV6-2 or TRBV6-3 and TRBJ1-5; 8 positions agree with TRBD1. Germline V gene data show CDR1 as MNHEY and CDR2 as SVGEGT. With V trimmed by 6 bases and J by 0 bases, 10 bases remained unmatched. This CDR3 has 17 amino acids. CDR3 protein: CASRQRGQEYSNQPQHF. DNA of the CDR3: TGTGCCAGCAGACAAAGGGGACAGGAATATAGCAATCAGCCCCAGCATTTT.

This clonotype appeared once. CDR3: CATSDLEGQGTNEQYF. DNA of the CDR3: TGTGCCACCAGTGATTTGGAGGGACAGGGGACCAACGAGCAGTACTTC. The chain uses TRBV24-1 and TRBJ2-7; 10 bases agree with TRBD1. CDR1 and CDR2 from the germline V gene are KGHDR and SFDVKD. The CDR3 totals 16 residues. Unmatched junction bases numbered 6, after V lost 0 bases and J lost 5 bases.

For this clonotype: At one of its ends the junction is not consistent with the germline gene, which may arise from a read error. The chain joins TRBV10-1 to TRBJ2-7; D gene uncertain. Germline-derived CDR1 and CDR2 are WNHNN and SYGVQD (reference sequence). The CDR3 length is 15 residues. CDR3 loop: CASSYSSATPTEQYF. The DNA for the CDR3 is TGTGCCAGCAGTTACTCGTCCGCGACCCCCACCGAGCAGTACTTC.

Regarding this clonotype: One end of the junction is discordant with germline, which a read error may explain. The rearrangement joins TRBV10-3 to TRBJ2-7; TRBD1 agrees at 8 bases. This CDR3 region has 16 residues. The germline CDR1 and CDR2 sequences are ENHRY and SYGVKD. The CDR3 nucleotides are TGTGCCAGCAGTTACACTTCGGGACAGGTGAACTACGAGCAGTACTTC. Encoded protein: CASSYTSGQVNYEQYF.

This clonotype was observed at least ten times. This chain connects TRBV20-1 to TRBJ1-2, with D perhaps matching TRBD1 (5 bases). CDR3 length equals 17 residues. Germline V gene data show CDR1 as DFQATT and CDR2 as SNEGSKA (reference sequence). V was clipped by 1 base and J by 1 base, with 19 bases between them. CDR3 protein: CSARADGAVMGNYGYTF. CDR3 nucleotides: TGCAGTGCTAGAGCTGACGGGGCAGTTATGGGTAACTATGGCTACACCTTC.

This clonotype was picked up a small number of times. The chain joins TRBV15 to TRBJ1-6; D is unresolved. Germline V gene lookup returns CDR1 LNHNV and CDR2 YYDKDF (reference sequence). The CDR3 is made up of 13 amino acids. Trimming took off 5 bases at V and 4 bases at J, with 6 bases between the two ends. As DNA, the CDR3 is TGTGCCACCAGCGAAGGGTATAATTCACCCCTCCACTTT. Encoded protein: CATSEGYNSPLHF.

This clonotype was observed many times. The V call is TRBV14, the J call TRBJ1-1, with D possibly being TRBD1 (6 bases). Germline V gives CDR1 SGHDN, CDR2 FVKESK. V was cut by 4 bases and J by 6 bases, with 21 bases left in between. The CDR3 contains 16 residues. CDR3 sequence reads: CASSRQAPTGRAEAFF. CDR3 nucleotides: TGTGCCAGCAGCCGACAGGCTCCTACAGGGAGGGCTGAAGCTTTCTTT.

This clonotype was seen repeatedly, ten times or more. V usage is TRBV6-4 and J usage is TRBJ2-7; tentative D call: TRBD2 (7 bases). The CDR3 has 14 amino acids. CDR1 is MRHNA and CDR2 is SNTAGT in the germline V gene. V gave up 4 bases and J gave up 7 bases, with 17 bases separating them. The DNA of the CDR3 is TGTGCCAGCAGTGTCTCGGGACACGGGGGGGAGCAGTACTTC. Translation gives CASSVSGHGGEQYF.

The chain uses TRBV24-1 and TRBJ2-5, with D possibly TRBD2 on 5 matching bases. In germline, CDR1 is KGHDR, CDR2 SFDVKD. The CDR3 is made up of 11 amino acids. V lost 12 bases to trimming and J lost 4 bases, with 11 bases between them. As DNA, the CDR3 is TGTGCCGGGAGTAAGGGAGAGACCCAGTACTTC. Translated, it gives CAGSKGETQYF.

Remarks on this clonotype: A read error may be the cause here, since a much bigger clone is one base away. The rearrangement joins TRBV4-3 to TRBJ2-1, with 9 bases that match TRBD2. The CDR3 loop spans 16 amino acids. Germline V gene sequence: CDR1 LGHNA, CDR2 YSLEER. In DNA form, the CDR3 reads TGCGCCAGCAGCCAAGTCCGTAATAGCGGGAGAGGTAAGCAGTCCTTC. Protein sequence: CASSQVRNSGRGKQSF.

This clonotype was recorded many times. The chain links TRBV2 to TRBJ1-3, with D possibly TRBD1 on 5 matching bases. This CDR3 spans 15 amino acids. The V end was cut by 4 bases, the J end by 0 bases, with 10 bases between. Germline V gene sequence: CDR1 SNHLY, CDR2 FYNNEI. The CDR3 region has the DNA TGTGCCAGCAGTGTGGGACTTAACTCTGGAAACACCATATATTTT. Translation gives CASSVGLNSGNTIYF. Full variable domain (remainder filled in from reference TRBV2 and TRBJ1-3): EPEVTQTPSHQVTQMGQEVILRCVPISNHLYFYWYRQILGQKVEFLVSFYNNEISEKSEIFDDQFSVERPDGSNFTLKIRSTKLEDSAMYFCASSVGLNSGNTIYFGEGSWLTVV.

The chain employs TRBV12-3 or TRBV12-4 and TRBJ1-5; D ambiguous. With 5 bases removed from V and 4 bases from J, the gap between germline ends came to 6 bases. The CDR3 totals 12 residues. CDR3 sequence: CASSGDNQPQHF. The CDR3 DNA sequence: TGTGCCAGCAGTGGCGATAATCAGCCCCAGCATTTT.

The chain uses TRBV10-3 and TRBJ2-7, with D tentatively TRBD2 (6 bases). Germline V gene sequence: CDR1 ENHRY, CDR2 SYGVKD. Trimming removed 4 bases from V and 0 bases from J, with 13 bases in between. This CDR3 has 15 residues. CDR3 residues: CAISVAGSTSYEQYF. The CDR3 bases are TGTGCCATCAGTGTGGCGGGGTCCACCTCCTACGAGCAGTACTTC.

This clonotype was found many times. The CDR3 coding sequence is TGTGCCAGCAGCCTAGACAGGGACAGGTCCTACGAGCAGTACTTC. Amino acid sequence: CASSLDRDRSYEQYF. The chain uses TRBV12-3 or TRBV12-4 and TRBJ2-7; 8 bases fit TRBD1. The CDR3 extends over 15 amino acids. V was clipped by 6 bases and J by 1 base; unmatched bases: 8.

This clonotype was recorded many times. V and J are TRBV7-9 and TRBJ2-1; 7 positions match TRBD1. The CDR3 is 14 amino acids. Germline CDR1 and CDR2: SEHNR and FQNEAQ (reference sequence). The junction had 9 bases not matched to a gene; V was cut back by 5 bases and J by 8 bases. For the CDR3, the DNA is TGTGCCAGCAGCACAAGGGGGCTCAGCGATGAGCAGTTCTTC. Protein: CASSTRGLSDEQFF.

This chain links TRBV10-2 with TRBJ1-5, with D uncertain. Germline values: CDR1 WSHSY, CDR2 SAAADI. The length of the CDR3 is 13 residues. Trimming took 4 bases from V and 5 from J, leaving 9 bases between them. The CDR3 nucleotides are TGCGCCAGCAGTGGGACCTCCGATCAGCCCCAGCATTTT. Translating gives CASSGTSDQPQHF.

This clonotype was observed at least ten times. The chain combines TRBV19 with TRBJ1-1; 10 bases map to TRBD1. Germline CDR1 and CDR2: LNHDA and SQIVND (reference sequence). After removal of 6 bases from V and 5 bases from J, the junction contained 9 bases not matched to a gene. The length of the CDR3 is 15 residues. The CDR3 protein is CASRDPGTGATEAFF. CDR3 coding DNA: TGTGCCAGTAGAGATCCCGGGACAGGGGCTACTGAAGCTTTCTTT.

This sequence joins TRBV5-1 and TRBJ2-2; TRBD2 agrees at 7 bases. V gave up 4 bases and J gave up 2 bases; unmatched junction bases: 8. Germline V gene sequence: CDR1 SGHRS, CDR2 YFSETQ. This CDR3 spans 16 amino acids. The CDR3 loop is CASSPYPGLNTGELFF. CDR3 DNA sequence: TGCGCCAGCAGCCCATACCCGGGACTAAACACCGGGGAGCTGTTTTTT.

This clonotype came up many times. The junction shows a germline mismatch at one end, possibly a read error. The chain links TRBV5-5 to TRBJ1-2; TRBD1 matches at 9 bases. The CDR3 spans 13 residues. Germline lookup yields CDR1 SGHKS and CDR2 YYEKEE (reference sequence). Here the CDR3 DNA reads TGTGCCAGCAGTTTGGACAGGGGAGATGGCTACACCTTC. This translates into CASSLDRGDGYTF.

This clonotype occurred many times. The V call is TRBV5-1, the J call TRBJ2-3; D may be TRBD1 or TRBD2 (5 bases each). V lost 2 bases and J 4 bases, leaving 14 bases between the germline ends. Germline values: CDR1 SGHRS, CDR2 YFSETQ. The CDR3 totals 15 residues. CDR3 coding DNA: TGCGCCAGCAGCTTAGGGGCAGGGAGCCCAGATACGCAGTATTTT. Residues: CASSLGAGSPDTQYF.